A single sample is the source of the 27 T cell receptor beta chains below, sequenced in a study of lymphopenia after photon versus proton radiotherapy. Using immunoSEQ multiplex PCR, the repertoire was profiled, and TCRdb retains in-frame clones only, with some absent. The sample holds tens of thousands of clones, roughly 90% seen once. The sample here was peripheral blood, taken from a patient treated with photon-based radiotherapy. The origin of the receptors is a woman in her thirties or forties with cholangiocarcinoma.

This clone turned up a few times. The V call is TRBV29-1, the J call TRBJ2-2; maybe TRBD1 (5 bases). There are 12 residues in the CDR3. The ends were cut back, 6 bases at V and 7 bases at J, with 12 bases in the middle. Germline V CDR1 and CDR2: SQVTM, ANQGSEA. The CDR3 coding sequence is TGCAGCGTCGACAGAGGCGGCGGGGAGCTGTTTTTT. Its protein is CSVDRGGGELFF.

The count of this clone is one. CDR3 DNA sequence: TGTGCCAGCAGTAAATTGCCTGCCAATAATGAGCAGTTCTTC. It encodes CASSKLPANNEQFF. The chain recombines TRBV7-6 with TRBJ2-1; no firm D call. Trimming removed 6 bases from V and 7 bases from J, with 16 bases in between. Per germline, CDR1 SGHVS and CDR2 FNYEAQ. The CDR3 is 14 residues long.

The chain carries TRBV9 and TRBJ2-5; D is possibly TRBD2 (6 bases). Germline V gene sequence: CDR1 SGDLS, CDR2 YYNGEE. This CDR3 is built from 12 residues. Trimming left V 6 bases short and J 5 bases short, with 11 bases between. The CDR3: CASTLRGETQYF. Written as DNA, the CDR3 is TGTGCCAGCACCCTACGGGGGGAGACCCAGTACTTC.

The rearrangement joins TRBV30 to TRBJ2-1; 10 bases are a match to TRBD2. With V trimmed by 7 bases and J by 6 bases, 9 bases remained unmatched. Germline V gives CDR1 GTSNPN, CDR2 SVGIG (reference sequence). CDR3 length: 14 amino acids. CDR3 loop: CASLAGDVRNEQFF. CDR3 sequence (DNA): TGTGCCTCGCTAGCGGGAGATGTACGCAATGAGCAGTTCTTC.

J is TRBJ2-7 and V is TRBV7-9, with D unclear. The V gene lost 3 bases and the J gene lost 5 bases, with 8 bases spanning the gap. There are 12 residues in the CDR3. CDR1 is SEHNR, CDR2 FQNEAQ, per germline (reference sequence). The CDR3 protein is CASSLSRDEQYF. As DNA, the CDR3 is TGTGCCAGCAGCTTGAGTAGGGACGAGCAGTACTTC.

V is TRBV18 and J is TRBJ1-1; D possibly corresponds to TRBD1 (5 bases). Germline values: CDR1 KGHSH, CDR2 LQKENI. V lost 1 base to trimming and J lost 3 bases, with 12 bases between them. The CDR3 has 15 residues. The CDR3 sequence is CASSPRGVEDTEAFF. In DNA, the CDR3 is TGTGCCAGCTCACCACGGGGGGTAGAGGACACTGAAGCTTTCTTT.

The chain has TRBV30 and TRBJ1-3; D not certain. Germline CDR1 reads GTSNPN; CDR2 reads SVGIG (reference sequence). This CDR3 has 15 amino acids. V lost 2 bases to trimming and J lost 0 bases, with 11 bases between them. The CDR3 coding sequence is TGTGCCTGGAGTCCTGTCCATCTCTCTGGAAACACCATATATTTT. It encodes CAWSPVHLSGNTIYF.

V is TRBV6-6 and J is TRBJ1-5; the D gene is possibly TRBD1 (6 bases). The CDR3 is 12 residues long. Trimming removed 8 bases from V and 6 bases from J, with 11 bases in between. Per the germline V gene, CDR1 is MNHNY and CDR2 is SVGAGI (reference sequence). CDR3 loop: CASVRGAQPQHF. CDR3 coding DNA: TGTGCCAGCGTCAGGGGCGCTCAGCCCCAGCATTTT.

The CDR3 sequence is CAWSVRGNEQYF. For the CDR3, the DNA is TGTGCCTGGAGTGTGAGGGGGAACGAGCAGTACTTC. V usage is TRBV30 and J usage is TRBJ2-7, with D possibly TRBD1 on 6 matching bases. In germline, CDR1 is GTSNPN, CDR2 SVGIG (reference sequence). Trimming cost V 0 bases and J 5 bases, with 8 bases left between them. This CDR3 contains 12 residues.

This chain connects TRBV9 to TRBJ2-5; 7 positions agree with TRBD2. This CDR3 is built from 15 residues. Germline V gene data show CDR1 as SGDLS and CDR2 as YYNGEE. J was trimmed by 5 bases and V by 0 bases; bases with no gene match: 7. The DNA of the CDR3 is TGTGCCAGCAGCGTAGACCAGCGGGAATTTGAGACCCAGTACTTC. It yields the protein CASSVDQREFETQYF.

CDR3 in amino acids: CASSLDAAPNTEAFF. The CDR3 DNA follows: TGTGCCAGCAGCTTGGATGCAGCACCGAACACTGAAGCTTTCTTT. This sequence joins TRBV5-6 and TRBJ1-1; D unclear. V was cut by 0 bases and J by 1 base, with 10 bases left in between. Germline CDR1 reads SGHDT; CDR2 reads YYEEEE. The CDR3 totals 15 residues.

This sequence joins TRBV11-2 and TRBJ2-5, with D tentatively TRBD2 (8 bases). The germline CDR1 and CDR2 sequences are SGHAT and FQNNGV. CDR3 length: 17 residues. V gave up 3 bases and J gave up 4 bases, with 21 bases separating them. CDR3 in amino acids: CASSFPQREGAGETQYF. In DNA, the CDR3 is TGTGCCAGCAGCTTCCCTCAACGGGAGGGGGCTGGAGAGACCCAGTACTTC.

This rearrangement joins TRBV28 to TRBJ2-2; the match to TRBD1 covers 7 bases. After removal of 5 bases from V and 0 bases from J, the junction contained 6 bases not matched to a gene. Germline assignment: CDR1 MDHEN and CDR2 SYDVKM. The length of the CDR3 is 16 residues. The CDR3 sequence: CASSPTGQTNTGELFF. CDR3 bases: TGTGCCAGCAGTCCTACGGGACAGACGAACACCGGGGAGCTGTTTTTT.

The CDR3 reads CASRPNIAGGFPDTQYF. DNA for the CDR3: TGTGCCAGCAGGCCAAATATAGCGGGAGGGTTCCCAGATACGCAGTATTTT. This rearrangement joins TRBV7-2 to TRBJ2-3; 11 bases fit TRBD2. Germline V gene data show CDR1 as SGHTA and CDR2 as FQGNSA. The CDR3 covers 17 residues. The junction had 12 bases not matched to a gene; V was cut back by 6 bases and J by 4 bases.

V and J are TRBV6-6 and TRBJ2-1; D possibly uses TRBD1 or TRBD2 (5 bases each). Germline V gene lookup returns CDR1 MNHNY and CDR2 SVGAGI (reference sequence). This CDR3 contains 15 residues. Trimming took off 6 bases at V and 6 bases at J, with 18 bases between the two ends. The CDR3 is CASSRGWGEVNEQFF. CDR3 nucleotide sequence: TGTGCCAGCAGCCGCGGGTGGGGCGAGGTCAATGAGCAGTTCTTC.

This clone was seen just once. This chain links TRBV6-5 with TRBJ1-2; D is perhaps TRBD1 (6 bases). Trimming shortened V by 2 bases and J by 5 bases, and 18 bases separated the two germline ends. The CDR3 is made up of 16 amino acids. Germline lookup yields CDR1 MNHEY and CDR2 SVGAGI. CDR3 region: CASSYRGGRSAYGYTF. The CDR3 bases are TGTGCCAGCAGTTACCGGGGGGGCAGGTCTGCATATGGCTACACCTTC.

The J gene is TRBJ1-1, the V gene TRBV10-3; D is perhaps TRBD1 (5 bases). The CDR3 loop spans 13 amino acids. Germline V gene data show CDR1 as ENHRY and CDR2 as SYGVKD. V lost 11 bases, J lost 6 bases, and 19 bases lay in between. In DNA form, the CDR3 reads TGTGCCGTCCAGGGACCCCTTCGGGCTGAAGCTTTCTTT. Its translation: CAVQGPLRAEAFF.

The chain links TRBV27 to TRBJ2-2, with 10 positions matching TRBD1. Unmatched junction bases numbered 0, after V lost 2 bases and J lost 3 bases. This CDR3 comprises 15 residues. Per the germline V gene, CDR1 is MNHEY and CDR2 is SMNVEV (reference sequence). The CDR3, as DNA: TGTGCCAGCAGTTTAGGGACAGGGGACACCGGGGAGCTGTTTTTT. This gives the protein CASSLGTGDTGELFF.

This chain links TRBV19 with TRBJ1-2, with 8 nucleotides matching TRBD1. V lost 7 bases, J lost 5 bases, and 6 bases stayed unmatched. The CDR3 consists of 13 residues. Germline CDR1 LNHDA, CDR2 SQIVND (reference sequence). DNA for the CDR3: TGTGCCAGTACAGGGGGCGCTGGATATGGCTACACCTTC. Its translation is CASTGGAGYGYTF.

This clone was counted between two and nine times. This chain uses TRBV2 with TRBJ1-6; weak D call: TRBD1 (5 bases). The CDR3 is 12 residues long. Germline lookup yields CDR1 SNHLY and CDR2 FYNNEI. Between the trimmed V and J ends, which lost 10 bases and 14 bases, there was a span of 18 bases. This CDR3 is CATGALILALHF. CDR3 bases: TGTGCCACCGGGGCTCTTATCTTAGCCCTCCACTTT.

CDR3 DNA sequence: TGTGCCAGCAGCGCAAGCCCCACGGGCGGAGTCACAGATACGCAGTATTTT. Its translation: CASSASPTGGVTDTQYF. The V gene is TRBV9, the J gene TRBJ2-3; the D is unclear. V was cut by 3 bases and J by 2 bases, with 19 bases left in between. CDR3 size: 17 residues. Germline CDR1 SGDLS, CDR2 YYNGEE. The variable domain in full, completed from reference TRBV9 and TRBJ2-3, reads DSGVTQTPKHLITATGQRVTLRCSPRSGDLSVYWYQQSLDQGLQFLIQYYNGEERAKGNILERFSAQQFPDLHSELNLSSLELGDSALYFCASSASPTGGVTDTQYFGPGTRLTVL.

The chain combines TRBV4-1 with TRBJ1-2, with D possibly matching TRBD1 (5 bases). Germline V gives CDR1 MGHRA, CDR2 YSYEKL. The CDR3 is 15 amino acids. V was pared by 3 bases and J by 3 bases, with 14 bases between. This CDR3 reads CASSQGGPADYGYTF. CDR3 coding DNA: TGCGCCAGCAGCCAGGGGGGTCCCGCGGACTATGGCTACACCTTC.

The chain combines TRBV10-2 with TRBJ2-2; 11 nucleotides match TRBD2. From germline, CDR1 is WSHSY and CDR2 SAAADI. With V trimmed by 7 bases and J by 2 bases, 6 bases remained unmatched. The CDR3 is made up of 16 amino acids. The CDR3 is CASTISGGANTGELFF. In DNA, the CDR3 is TGCGCCAGCACCATTAGCGGGGGGGCCAACACCGGGGAGCTGTTTTTT.

The chain employs TRBV19 and TRBJ2-1; 8 nucleotides agree with TRBD2. Unmatched junction bases numbered 4, after V lost 1 base and J lost 5 bases. The CDR3 length is 15 residues. Germline loops: CDR1 LNHDA, CDR2 SQIVND (reference sequence). This CDR3 reads CASSIGGGSHNEQFF. In nucleotides, the CDR3 is TGTGCCAGTAGTATAGGCGGGGGGTCCCACAATGAGCAGTTCTTC. Combining the CDR3 with reference TRBV19 and TRBJ2-1 gives the whole variable domain DGGITQSPKYLFRKEGQNVTLSCEQNLNHDAMYWYRQDPGQGLRLIYYSQIVNDFQKGDIAEGYSVSREKKESFPLTVTSAQKNPTAFYLCASSIGGGSHNEQFFGPGTRLTVL.

The chain's CDR3 is CAISAEGGKPQHF. The CDR3 DNA is TGTGCCATCAGTGCTGAAGGGGGCAAGCCCCAGCATTTT. The chain joins TRBV10-3 to TRBJ1-5, with 7 bases that match TRBD1. The CDR3 runs 13 residues. Trimming at V came to 4 bases and at J to 8 bases, leaving 5 bases not matched to a gene. Germline loops: CDR1 ENHRY, CDR2 SYGVKD.

The chain joins TRBV4-3 to TRBJ1-1, with D hard to call. CDR3 length: 13 amino acids. Trimming took 0 bases from V and 3 from J, leaving 5 bases between them. Germline V gene data show CDR1 as LGHNA and CDR2 as YSLEER. CDR3 protein: CASSQDRDTEAFF. The CDR3 DNA is TGCGCCAGCAGCCAAGATCGGGACACTGAAGCTTTCTTT.

J is TRBJ1-1 and V is TRBV25-1, with 7 bases fitting TRBD1. CDR3 length: 14 amino acids. V shed 5 bases, J shed 3 bases, and the junction held 6 bases outside the gene matches. The V gene's germline CDR1 is MGHDK and CDR2 SYGVNS. The CDR3: CASSRQGGDTEAFF. The CDR3 DNA sequence: TGTGCCAGCAGTCGCCAGGGGGGAGACACTGAAGCTTTCTTT. Full variable domain (remainder filled in from reference TRBV25-1 and TRBJ1-1): EADIYQTPRYLVIGTGKKITLECSQTMGHDKMYWYQQDPGMELHLIHYSYGVNSTEKGDLSSESTVSRIRTEHFPLTLESARPSHTSQYLCASSRQGGDTEAFFGQGTRLTVV.